This entry lists 29 T cell receptor beta chains sequenced from one sample in a study of T cell changes during pregnancy in multiple sclerosis. Clones were read by immunoSEQ multiplex PCR, and TCRdb kept only the in-frame ones, dropping some. The data contain approximately 66,000 clones, 91% of them singletons. Sample: CD8+ T cells from peripheral blood mononuclear cells, taken before pregnancy. The receptors here all came from a female donor with multiple sclerosis, enrolled in a pregnancy study.

This clone is a singleton in its sample. The chain combines TRBV9 with TRBJ2-3; 9 nucleotides align to TRBD2. V dropped 0 bases and J dropped 2; count of bases not matched to a gene: 7. The CDR3 consists of 17 residues. In germline, CDR1 is SGDLS, CDR2 YYNGEE. The DNA of the CDR3 is TGTGCCAGCAGCGTAGCGAGTAGCGGGGGATTCACAGATACGCAGTATTTT. Protein: CASSVASSGGFTDTQYF.

The genes are TRBV21-1 and TRBJ1-1. TRBV21-1 is designated a pseudogene. The CDR3 length is 16 residues. The CDR3 sequence: CASSIGIATIRTEAFF. DNA of the CDR3: TGTGCCAGCAGTATCGGTATAGCTACAATTCGCACTGAAGCTTTCTTT.

The chain has TRBV2 and TRBJ2-5, with D possibly matching TRBD1 (6 bases). The CDR3 is made up of 13 amino acids. The germline V and J ends were trimmed by 5 bases and 5 bases, with 12 bases remaining between them. Germline CDR1 reads SNHLY; CDR2 reads FYNNEI. The CDR3 sequence: CASSRQGSETQYF. The DNA of the CDR3 is TGTGCCAGCAGTCGCCAGGGGTCGGAGACCCAGTACTTC.

The CDR3 region is CASSCPSDGVYEQYF. Written as DNA, the CDR3 is TGTGCCAGCAGCTGCCCTTCGGACGGGGTCTACGAGCAGTACTTC. V usage is TRBV5-6 and J usage is TRBJ2-7, with TRBD2 as a possible D gene (5 bases). In germline, CDR1 is SGHDT, CDR2 YYEEEE. V lost 3 bases to trimming and J lost 3 bases, with 16 bases between them. The CDR3 is made up of 15 amino acids.

The chain has TRBV9 and TRBJ1-1; 8 bases are shared with TRBD1. Losses at the gene ends were 4 bases for V and 4 bases for J; bases not matched to a gene: 6. CDR1 is SGDLS and CDR2 is YYNGEE in the germline V gene. This CDR3 is 14 amino acids long. The CDR3 nucleotides are TGTGCCAGCAGCCCCATCACAGGGGGCACTGAAGCTTTCTTT. Its protein is CASSPITGGTEAFF.

The chain has TRBV19 and TRBJ2-1; 7 bases match TRBD1. The CDR3 is made up of 15 amino acids. CDR1 is LNHDA, CDR2 SQIVND, per germline (reference sequence). The junction had 9 bases not matched to a gene; V was cut back by 3 bases and J by 7 bases. The CDR3 is CASSIWTGEMNEQFF. CDR3 sequence (DNA): TGTGCCAGTAGTATCTGGACAGGAGAAATGAATGAGCAGTTCTTC.

J is TRBJ2-1 and V is TRBV9; weak D call: TRBD2 (7 bases). CDR3 length: 15 residues. Germline V gene data show CDR1 as SGDLS and CDR2 as YYNGEE. V was clipped by 0 bases and J by 7 bases, with 14 bases between them. The CDR3 loop reads CASSVVGGAENEQFF. The CDR3 coding sequence is TGTGCCAGCAGCGTAGTGGGGGGGGCAGAGAATGAGCAGTTCTTC. The full variable domain, rest sourced from reference TRBV9 and TRBJ2-1, is DSGVTQTPKHLITATGQRVTLRCSPRSGDLSVYWYQQSLDQGLQFLIQYYNGEERAKGNILERFSAQQFPDLHSELNLSSLELGDSALYFCASSVVGGAENEQFFGPGTRLTVL.

This chain connects TRBV6-5 to TRBJ2-7, with a weak D call TRBD2 (5 bases). With 3 bases removed from V and 4 bases from J, the gap between germline ends came to 16 bases. CDR1 is MNHEY and CDR2 is SVGAGI in the germline V gene. The CDR3 runs to 15 residues. In DNA form, the CDR3 reads TGTGCCAGCAGTTATGGCCCGGGGAGAACGTACGAGCAGTACTTC. Its translation is CASSYGPGRTYEQYF.

The rearrangement links TRBV10-2 to TRBJ1-6; D uncertain. The CDR3 runs to 15 residues. Germline values: CDR1 WSHSY, CDR2 SAAADI. Deletions cut 6 bases from V and 0 bases from J, with 9 bases between. The CDR3 DNA follows: TGCGCCAGCAGGTATGGGAGCTCCTATAATTCACCCCTCCACTTT. Amino acid sequence: CASRYGSSYNSPLHF.

The chain is built from TRBV11-2 and TRBJ1-4; tentatively, D is TRBD1 (5 bases). V lost 4 bases and J lost 5, with 8 bases in between. CDR3 length equals 13 residues. Germline CDR1 is SGHAT and CDR2 is FQNNGV. DNA of the CDR3: TGTGCCAGCAGCTCCCCAGGGAATGAAAAACTGTTTTTT. This gives the protein CASSSPGNEKLFF.

This clone was detected once. The chain is built from TRBV7-9 and TRBJ2-3, with a tentative D call TRBD2 (6 bases). Germline V gene sequence: CDR1 SEHNR, CDR2 FQNEAQ (reference sequence). The V gene lost 2 bases and the J gene lost 0 bases, with 21 bases spanning the gap. The CDR3 runs to 19 residues. CDR3 region: CASSLLGEVWRESTDTQYF. The CDR3 DNA reads as TGTGCCAGCAGCTTATTAGGGGAAGTATGGCGGGAAAGCACAGATACGCAGTATTTT.

This chain links TRBV6-5 with TRBJ1-1; TRBD1 agrees at 8 bases. Trimming took 7 bases from V and 2 from J; bases not matched to a gene: 6. CDR1 is MNHEY and CDR2 is SVGAGI in the germline V gene. The CDR3 is 14 residues long. In DNA, the CDR3 is TGTGCCAGCACCTCACAGGGGGGAAACACTGAAGCTTTCTTT. Translating it yields CASTSQGGNTEAFF.

This chain joins TRBV19 and TRBJ1-1; D not resolved. Trimming stripped 8 bases from V and 5 bases from J, with 12 bases between. The CDR3 consists of 12 residues. Germline V CDR1 and CDR2: LNHDA, SQIVND (reference sequence). CDR3 protein: CASLMGGTEAFF. DNA of the CDR3: TGTGCCAGTTTAATGGGAGGTACTGAAGCTTTCTTT.

This clone has just one count. The rearrangement uses TRBV6-5 and TRBJ1-5; 9 nucleotides match TRBD1. The germline V gene encodes CDR1 MNHEY and CDR2 SVGAGI. The CDR3 has 13 residues. The V gene end was trimmed by 11 bases and the J gene end by 6 bases; junction bases not matched to a gene: 8. Written as DNA, the CDR3 is TGTGCCTCCTGGACAGGGGAAGGTCAGCCCCAGCATTTT. Its translation is CASWTGEGQPQHF.

The chain carries TRBV14 and TRBJ2-3, with D possibly matching TRBD2 (5 bases). Germline V gives CDR1 SGHDN, CDR2 FVKESK. CDR3 length: 16 amino acids. Trimming stripped 3 bases from V and 3 bases from J, with 16 bases between. This CDR3 is CASSHPPGGGTDTQYF. CDR3 coding DNA: TGTGCCAGCAGCCATCCGCCAGGAGGTGGGACAGATACGCAGTATTTT.

The chain combines TRBV6-5 with TRBJ2-1; 9 nucleotides match TRBD1. V lost 4 bases and J lost 6; bases outside the gene matches: 7. There are 15 residues in the CDR3. Looked up from germline, CDR1 is MNHEY and CDR2 is SVGAGI. The CDR3 sequence is CASSSPGQGLNEQFF. The CDR3 coding sequence is TGTGCCAGCAGTTCACCGGGACAGGGACTCAATGAGCAGTTCTTC.

The CDR3 DNA reads as TGTGCCACAAGGAGGGGAGCCTATGGCTACACCTTC. It encodes CATRRGAYGYTF. The rearrangement links TRBV2 to TRBJ1-2; TRBD1 is a possible D gene (5 bases). CDR1 and CDR2 (germline): SNHLY, FYNNEI. This CDR3 has 12 amino acids. Between the trimmed V and J ends, which lost 10 bases and 4 bases, there was a span of 13 bases.

V is TRBV9 and J is TRBJ1-1; the D is unclear. The CDR3 is 13 amino acids. CDR1 and CDR2 (germline): SGDLS, YYNGEE. Trimming removed 2 bases at V and 4 bases at J, with 9 bases between. CDR3 amino acids: CASSVFEGTEAFF. CDR3 sequence (DNA): TGTGCCAGCAGCGTTTTTGAGGGCACTGAAGCTTTCTTT.

The chain employs TRBV19 and TRBJ1-1; D call uncertain. Trimming took off 5 bases at V and 5 bases at J, with 15 bases between the two ends. Germline CDR1 LNHDA, CDR2 SQIVND (reference sequence). This CDR3 is built from 14 residues. This CDR3 reads CASSPTPGSTEAFF. The CDR3 DNA reads as TGTGCCAGTAGTCCAACCCCGGGTTCTACTGAAGCTTTCTTT.

This CDR3 reads CASSDSGGRYNEQFF. CDR3 nucleotide sequence: TGTGCCAGCAGCGATAGCGGGGGTCGTTACAATGAGCAGTTCTTC. The chain joins TRBV2 to TRBJ2-1; the match to TRBD2 covers 9 bases. This CDR3 spans 15 amino acids. The V segment lost 6 bases and the J segment 4 bases; nucleotides outside the gene matches: 7. Germline loops: CDR1 SNHLY, CDR2 FYNNEI.

The genes are TRBV9 and TRBJ2-2; TRBD2 aligns across 7 bases. The CDR3 contains 16 residues. Trimming at V came to 3 bases and at J to 0 bases, leaving 5 bases not matched to a gene. Germline V CDR1 and CDR2: SGDLS, YYNGEE. CDR3: CASSGSGSSNTGELFF. CDR3 DNA sequence: TGTGCCAGCAGCGGTAGCGGGTCCTCGAACACCGGGGAGCTGTTTTTT.

The chain uses TRBV6-5 and TRBJ1-1, with 9 nucleotides matching TRBD1. CDR1 and CDR2 (germline): MNHEY, SVGAGI. The CDR3 runs to 15 residues. With V trimmed by 4 bases and J by 6 bases, 9 bases remained unmatched. The CDR3 sequence is CASSSPGQGISEAFF. The CDR3 bases are TGTGCCAGCAGTTCTCCGGGACAGGGAATATCTGAAGCTTTCTTT.

V is TRBV19 and J is TRBJ1-1; D is ambiguous. Deletions cut 5 bases from V and 3 bases from J, with 7 bases between. The CDR3 sequence is 12 residues long. Germline lookup yields CDR1 LNHDA and CDR2 SQIVND (reference sequence). The CDR3 sequence is CASSHRDTEAFF. The DNA of the CDR3 is TGTGCCAGTAGTCACCGGGACACTGAAGCTTTCTTT.

This chain connects TRBV5-1 to TRBJ2-1, with a weak D call TRBD2 (7 bases). The germline gives CDR1 SGHRS, CDR2 YFSETQ. V gave up 0 bases and J gave up 8 bases, with 15 bases separating them. CDR3 length: 15 residues. The DNA for the CDR3 is TGCGCCAGCAGCTTGGAGACGGGGGGCGGCGATGAGCAGTTCTTC. Residues: CASSLETGGGDEQFF. The whole variable domain, remainder taken from reference TRBV5-1 and TRBJ2-1, is KAGVTQTPRYLIKTRGQQVTLSCSPISGHRSVSWYQQTPGQGLQFLFEYFSETQRNKGNFPGRFSGRQFSNSRSEMNVSTLELGDSALYLCASSLETGGGDEQFFGPGTRLTVL.

This clone came up once. The CDR3 DNA reads as TGTGCCAGCAGCGTCCCCCTAGCGGGGGAAAGCACAGATACGCAGTATTTT. Translated, it gives CASSVPLAGESTDTQYF. The gene calls are TRBV7-9 and TRBJ2-3; 10 bases match TRBD2. Germline CDR1 reads SEHNR; CDR2 reads FQNEAQ (reference sequence). CDR3 length: 17 amino acids. V shed 5 bases, J shed 0 bases, and the junction held 8 bases outside the gene matches.

The CDR3 DNA reads as TGTGCCAGCCAAACCCGCGGGGGGGGGAGGAATGAGCAGTTCTTC. Amino acid sequence: CASQTRGGGRNEQFF. This chain links TRBV5-6 with TRBJ2-1; 9 bases agree with TRBD2. CDR3 size: 15 residues. The trim removed 7 bases at V and 7 bases at J, leaving 12 bases unmatched. CDR1 SGHDT and CDR2 YYEEEE come from the germline V gene. Together with reference TRBV5-6 and TRBJ2-1, the CDR3 gives the full variable domain: DAGVTQSPTHLIKTRGQQVTLRCSPKSGHDTVSWYQQALGQGPQFIFQYYEEEERQRGNFPDRFSGHQFPNYSSELNVNALLLGDSALYLCASQTRGGGRNEQFFGPGTRLTVL.

The gene calls are TRBV2 and TRBJ2-3; 7 bases align to TRBD1. V trimming: 5 bases; J trimming: 6 bases; junction bases outside the gene matches: 2. Per the germline V gene, CDR1 is SNHLY and CDR2 is FYNNEI. CDR3 length equals 12 residues. CDR3 in amino acids: CASSSDRDTQYF. The CDR3 DNA is TGTGCCAGCAGTTCGGACAGGGATACGCAGTATTTT.

This chain uses TRBV9 with TRBJ2-7; D gene uncertain. The germline V gene encodes CDR1 SGDLS and CDR2 YYNGEE. V was clipped by 3 bases and J by 0 bases, with 7 bases between them. The CDR3 covers 13 residues. The CDR3 coding sequence is TGTGCCAGCAGCGGACAAGCCTCCTACGAGCAGTACTTC. The encoded protein is CASSGQASYEQYF.

This rearrangement joins TRBV7-3 to TRBJ1-2, with 7 bases lining up with TRBD1. Trimming at V came to 5 bases and at J to 7 bases, leaving 7 bases not matched to a gene. The CDR3 extends over 13 amino acids. Germline-derived CDR1 and CDR2 are SGHTA and FQGTGA. CDR3 in DNA: TGTGCCAGCAGCCGGACAGGCCAGGGTGGCTACACCTTC. Residues: CASSRTGQGGYTF.